These 22 T cell receptor beta chains were all obtained from the same sample, sequenced in a study of cytomegalovirus exposure and HLA in healthy donors (dated by TCRdb to the late 2010s). The library was prepared using the immunoSEQ multiplex PCR assay. For the multiplex PCR, a mixture combining 60 forward primers for TCR Vbeta segments and 13 reverse primers for TCR Jbeta segments was used. Here the immuneACCESS table is served through TCRdb, limited to in-frame sequences with V and J called. Missing clones are a known gap in these copies; in checked studies unresolved V genes cover under half, and the rest lacks a known reason. In this sample the table shows about 120,000 clones, roughly 80% of which occur a single time. Of the sample, 3.5% to 4% is held by the ten largest clones. The sequenced material came from PBMCs. These receptors came from a man between 18 and 35 years old in good health and CMV-seropositive.

The chain is built from TRBV19 and TRBJ2-7; 8 bases are a match to TRBD1. This CDR3 is 14 amino acids long. CDR1 and CDR2 (germline): LNHDA, SQIVND (reference sequence). V lost 6 bases and J lost 1; bases outside the gene matches: 5. CDR3 sequence reads: CASSRTGSSYEQYF. For the CDR3, the DNA is TGTGCCAGTAGCCGGACAGGGAGTTCCTACGAGCAGTACTTC.

Comment on this clone: Other nucleotide sequences from this sample produce the same CDR3. The rearrangement uses TRBV5-1 and TRBJ2-2; 9 nucleotides line up with TRBD2. The CDR3 runs 15 residues. V gave up 6 bases and J gave up 6 bases; unmatched junction bases: 9. Germline CDR1 reads SGHRS; CDR2 reads YFSETQ. The CDR3: CASKHSGSLPGELFF. As DNA, the CDR3 is TGCGCCAGCAAGCATAGCGGGAGTCTTCCCGGGGAGCTGTTTTTT.

The genes are TRBV5-1 and TRBJ2-1, with D perhaps matching TRBD1 (6 bases). Germline values: CDR1 SGHRS, CDR2 YFSETQ. Deletions cut 6 bases from V and 6 bases from J, with 19 bases between. The CDR3 runs 15 residues. Written as DNA, the CDR3 is TGCGCCAGCATGCGTCCGGGGACATCGGCCAATGAGCAGTTCTTC. Translated, it gives CASMRPGTSANEQFF.

This clone was observed a handful of times. V is TRBV11-2 and J is TRBJ1-6, with 7 bases matching TRBD1. This CDR3 is built from 17 residues. CDR1 is SGHAT, CDR2 FQNNGV, per germline. Trimming cost V 3 bases and J 10 bases; bases outside gene matches: 15. CDR3: CASSFKGAAAARSPLHF. CDR3 in DNA: TGTGCCAGCAGCTTCAAGGGGGCGGCAGCGGCCAGGTCACCCCTCCACTTT.

This clone was detected only once. The chain uses TRBV4-3 and TRBJ1-2; perhaps TRBD1 as D (6 bases). The CDR3 covers 13 residues. The ends were cut back, 0 bases at V and 8 bases at J, with 10 bases in the middle. Germline values: CDR1 LGHNA, CDR2 YSLEER. As DNA, the CDR3 is TGCGCCAGCAGCCAAGATTTAGGGGGAGGCTACACCTTC. It codes for CASSQDLGGGYTF.

V is TRBV6-6 and J is TRBJ2-5; perhaps TRBD1 as D (6 bases). Trimming stripped 5 bases from V and 2 bases from J, with 9 bases between. Per germline, CDR1 MNHNY and CDR2 SVGAGI (reference sequence). The CDR3 spans 13 residues. As DNA, the CDR3 is TGTGCCAGCAGTCGACAGGAACAAGAGACCCAGTACTTC. Translation: CASSRQEQETQYF.

About this clone: Distinct nucleotide sequences in the sample also encode this CDR3. V usage is TRBV9 and J usage is TRBJ1-5; unclear D gene. V dropped 0 bases and J dropped 1 base, with 5 bases sitting between them. Germline lookup yields CDR1 SGDLS and CDR2 YYNGEE. This CDR3 has 14 amino acids. CDR3 protein: CASSVGQSNQPQHF. The CDR3 DNA follows: TGTGCCAGCAGCGTAGGGCAAAGCAATCAGCCCCAGCATTTT.

The chain is built from TRBV2 and TRBJ2-2, with D perhaps matching TRBD2 (6 bases). This CDR3 contains 14 residues. The germline gives CDR1 SNHLY, CDR2 FYNNEI. Deletions cut 7 bases from V and 4 bases from J, with 13 bases between. Written as DNA, the CDR3 is TGTGCCAGCAACTTCGGAGGGTCCACCGGGGAGCTGTTTTTT. Translating gives CASNFGGSTGELFF.

The CDR3 bases are TGTGCCAGCAGCCCAACAACTAATGAAAAACTGTTTTTT. This gives the protein CASSPTTNEKLFF. The V gene is TRBV9, the J gene TRBJ1-4; D is uncertain. Germline CDR1 reads SGDLS; CDR2 reads YYNGEE. V was cut by 4 bases and J by 0 bases, with 4 bases left in between. The CDR3 runs 13 residues.

The V call is TRBV9, the J call TRBJ2-2; D not resolved. V lost 0 bases and J lost 4, with 4 bases in between. The germline V gene has CDR1 SGDLS and CDR2 YYNGEE. The CDR3 spans 13 residues. The CDR3 DNA is TGTGCCAGCAGCGTAGTTAGCACCGGGGAGCTGTTTTTT. As protein: CASSVVSTGELFF.

This chain uses TRBV19 with TRBJ1-5; 8 bases line up with TRBD1. This CDR3 contains 15 residues. The V gene's germline CDR1 is LNHDA and CDR2 SQIVND (reference sequence). Germline trimming cut 4 bases from V and 6 bases from J; bases unmatched to any gene: 8. The CDR3 sequence is CASSTGQGSAQPQHF. The CDR3 DNA reads as TGTGCCAGTAGTACCGGACAGGGTAGTGCTCAGCCCCAGCATTTT.

J is TRBJ2-3 and V is TRBV7-9; weak D call: TRBD2 (5 bases). This CDR3 has 12 amino acids. Trimming cost V 4 bases and J 14 bases, with 16 bases left between them. The germline V gene encodes CDR1 SEHNR and CDR2 FQNEAQ (reference sequence). CDR3 sequence: CASSSGTYNGYF. The CDR3 DNA is TGTGCCAGCAGCTCGGGAACCTACAACGGGTATTTT.

The rearrangement links TRBV30 to TRBJ1-4; D is uncertain. The germline V gene encodes CDR1 GTSNPN and CDR2 SVGIG (reference sequence). V was clipped by 1 base and J by 4 bases, with 13 bases between them. The CDR3 is 15 residues long. CDR3 sequence reads: CAWSGASQINEKLFF. Here the CDR3 DNA reads TGTGCCTGGAGTGGGGCCAGCCAGATTAATGAAAAACTGTTTTTT. The variable domain in full, completed from reference TRBV30 and TRBJ1-4, reads SQTIHQWPATLVQPVGSPLSLECTVEGTSNPNLYWYRQAAGRGLQLLFYSVGIGQISSEVPQNLSASRPQDRQFILSSKKLLLSDSGFYLCAWSGASQINEKLFFGSGTQLSVL.

The gene calls are TRBV6-5 and TRBJ1-2; D is perhaps TRBD1 (6 bases). V was pared by 6 bases and J by 3 bases, with 11 bases between. This CDR3 has 13 amino acids. Per germline, CDR1 MNHEY and CDR2 SVGAGI. DNA of the CDR3: TGTGCCAGCAGCCAGGACAGCGACTATGGCTACACCTTC. Amino acid sequence: CASSQDSDYGYTF.

The gene calls are TRBV7-9 and TRBJ1-4; D is perhaps TRBD1 (5 bases). Trimming took 5 bases from V and 12 from J, leaving 16 bases between them. The CDR3 is made up of 13 amino acids. Germline lookup yields CDR1 SEHNR and CDR2 FQNEAQ (reference sequence). The CDR3, as DNA: TGTGCCAGCAGCCAGGGTATTGGGTTTGAACTGTTTTTT. This codes for CASSQGIGFELFF.

This chain uses TRBV6-4 with TRBJ2-1, with 7 bases identical to TRBD2. The V gene end was trimmed by 5 bases and the J gene end by 8 bases; junction bases not matched to a gene: 9. This CDR3 spans 14 amino acids. Germline V gene data show CDR1 as MRHNA and CDR2 as SNTAGT. CDR3 nucleotide sequence: TGTGCCAGCAGTCCACGGACTAGTGGCGATGAGCAGTTCTTC. Translation: CASSPRTSGDEQFF.

The rearrangement uses TRBV6-6 and TRBJ2-3; D is possibly TRBD1 (6 bases). This CDR3 comprises 12 residues. The V gene's germline CDR1 is MNHNY and CDR2 SVGAGI (reference sequence). V lost 5 bases and J 6 bases, leaving 9 bases between the germline ends. The DNA of the CDR3 is TGTGCCAGCAGTGAGGGGGTGGATACGCAGTATTTT. This gives the protein CASSEGVDTQYF.

This clone turned up a few times. V gene TRBV9 combines with J gene TRBJ2-2, with a weak D call TRBD2 (6 bases). The germline V and J ends were trimmed by 0 bases and 1 base, with 19 bases remaining between them. The CDR3 covers 19 residues. CDR1 and CDR2 (germline): SGDLS, YYNGEE. The CDR3 is CASSVAFFRGNLNTGELFF. The CDR3 bases are TGTGCCAGCAGCGTAGCATTTTTCCGGGGGAACCTGAACACCGGGGAGCTGTTTTTT.

The genes are TRBV5-6 and TRBJ1-3, with D unclear. There are 14 residues in the CDR3. With 4 bases removed from V and 1 base from J, the gap between germline ends came to 9 bases. The germline V gene encodes CDR1 SGHDT and CDR2 YYEEEE. CDR3 loop: CASSPGRSGNTIYF. Written as DNA, the CDR3 is TGTGCCAGCAGCCCCGGCAGGTCTGGAAACACCATATATTTT.

The rearrangement uses TRBV4-3 and TRBJ1-1; D possibly corresponds to TRBD1 (6 bases). CDR1 and CDR2 from the germline V gene are LGHNA and YSLEER. This CDR3 has 15 residues. Trimming cost V 2 bases and J 2 bases, with 12 bases left between them. For the CDR3, the DNA is TGCGCCAGCAGCCAAAGAGGACAGACTAACACTGAAGCTTTCTTT. Its protein product is CASSQRGQTNTEAFF.

The CDR3 nucleotides read TGTGCCAGCAGCTGGCGGACTAGCGGGAGGGTCGGGGAGACCCAGTACTTC. It specifies CASSWRTSGRVGETQYF. The chain has TRBV7-9 and TRBJ2-5; TRBD2 aligns across 15 bases. The CDR3 loop spans 17 amino acids. The V gene's germline CDR1 is SEHNR and CDR2 FQNEAQ (reference sequence). V shed 4 bases and J 5 bases; nucleotides not matched to a gene: 8.

On this clone itself: A junction boundary mismatches the germline segment, possibly from a read error. This sequence joins TRBV5-1 and TRBJ2-3, with D possibly matching TRBD2 (6 bases). Germline CDR1 SGHRS, CDR2 YFSETQ. The CDR3 runs 14 residues. The chain's CDR3 is CASGLGGSTDTQYF. The CDR3 DNA sequence: TGCGCCAGCGGCTTGGGAGGTAGCACAGATACGCAGTATTTT. The variable domain in full, with the rest retrieved from reference TRBV5-1 and TRBJ2-3, is KAGVTQTPRYLIKTRGQQVTLSCSPISGHRSVSWYQQTPGQGLQFLFEYFSETQRNKGNFPGRFSGRQFSNSRSEMNVSTLELGDSALYLCASGLGGSTDTQYFGPGTRLTVL.